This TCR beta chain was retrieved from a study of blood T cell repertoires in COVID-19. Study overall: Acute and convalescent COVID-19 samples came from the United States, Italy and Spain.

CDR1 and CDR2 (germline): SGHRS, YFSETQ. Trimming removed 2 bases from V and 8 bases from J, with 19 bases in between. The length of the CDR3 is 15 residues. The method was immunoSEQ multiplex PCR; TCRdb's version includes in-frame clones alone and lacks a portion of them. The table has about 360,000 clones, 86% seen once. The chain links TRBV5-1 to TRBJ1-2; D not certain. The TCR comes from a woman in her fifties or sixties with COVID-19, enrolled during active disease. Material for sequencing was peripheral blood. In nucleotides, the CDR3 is TGCGCCAGCAGCTTCCAAGGGCAGGAGTCGGGAGGCTACACCTTC. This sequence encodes CASSFQGQESGGYTF.